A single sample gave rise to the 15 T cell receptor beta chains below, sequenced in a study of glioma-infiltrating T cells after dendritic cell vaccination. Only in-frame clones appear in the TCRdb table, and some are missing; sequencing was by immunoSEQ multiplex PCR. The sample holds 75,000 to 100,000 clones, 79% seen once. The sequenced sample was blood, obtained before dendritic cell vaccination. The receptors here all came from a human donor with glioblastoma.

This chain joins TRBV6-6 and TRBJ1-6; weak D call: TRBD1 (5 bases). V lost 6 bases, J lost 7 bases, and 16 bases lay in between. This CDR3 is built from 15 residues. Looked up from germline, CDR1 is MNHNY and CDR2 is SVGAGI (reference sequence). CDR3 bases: TGTGCCAGCAGACCCGGGCAGGGCGAAAATTCACCCCTCCACTTT. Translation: CASRPGQGENSPLHF.

The CDR3 region has the DNA TGTGCCAGCAGCCAAACCGGGGGAAGGCACTCCTACAATGAGCAGTTCTTC. Its translation: CASSQTGGRHSYNEQFF. J is TRBJ2-1 and V is TRBV7-6, with D maybe TRBD2 (6 bases). The CDR3 totals 17 residues. CDR1 and CDR2 from the germline V gene are SGHVS and FNYEAQ. Trimming pared 5 bases from V and 0 bases from J, leaving 17 bases between.

The CDR3 loop reads CASSLITDSYEQYF. CDR3 sequence (DNA): TGTGCCAGCAGCTTAATTACAGACTCCTACGAGCAGTACTTC. The chain combines TRBV7-9 with TRBJ2-7; D unclear. CDR1 and CDR2 from the germline V gene are SEHNR and FQNEAQ (reference sequence). Trimming took 2 bases from V and 0 from J, leaving 8 bases between them. The CDR3 extends over 14 amino acids.

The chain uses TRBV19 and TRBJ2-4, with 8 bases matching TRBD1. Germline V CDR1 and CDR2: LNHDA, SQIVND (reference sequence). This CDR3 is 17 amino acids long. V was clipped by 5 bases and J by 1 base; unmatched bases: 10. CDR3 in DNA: TGTGCCAGTAGTTCGCACCAGGGGGCCTCGGCCAAAAACATTCAGTACTTC. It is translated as CASSSHQGASAKNIQYF. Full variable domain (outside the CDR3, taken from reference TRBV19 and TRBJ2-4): DGGITQSPKYLFRKEGQNVTLSCEQNLNHDAMYWYRQDPGQGLRLIYYSQIVNDFQKGDIAEGYSVSREKKESFPLTVTSAQKNPTAFYLCASSSHQGASAKNIQYFGAGTRLSVL.

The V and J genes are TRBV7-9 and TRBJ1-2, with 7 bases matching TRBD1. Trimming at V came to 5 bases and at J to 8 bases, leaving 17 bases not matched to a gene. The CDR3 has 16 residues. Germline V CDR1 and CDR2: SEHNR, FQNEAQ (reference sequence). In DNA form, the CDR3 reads TGTGCCAGCAGCGATGACAGGGCGGTATCATCGGGGGGCTACACCTTC. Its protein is CASSDDRAVSSGGYTF.

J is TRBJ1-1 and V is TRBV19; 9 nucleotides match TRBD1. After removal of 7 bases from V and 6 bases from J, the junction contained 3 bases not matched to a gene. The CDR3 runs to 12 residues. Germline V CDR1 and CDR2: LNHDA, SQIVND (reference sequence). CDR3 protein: CASTGTGSEAFF. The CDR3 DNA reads TGTGCCAGTACCGGGACAGGGTCTGAAGCTTTCTTT. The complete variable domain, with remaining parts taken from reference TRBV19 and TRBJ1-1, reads DGGITQSPKYLFRKEGQNVTLSCEQNLNHDAMYWYRQDPGQGLRLIYYSQIVNDFQKGDIAEGYSVSREKKESFPLTVTSAQKNPTAFYLCASTGTGSEAFFGQGTRLTVV.

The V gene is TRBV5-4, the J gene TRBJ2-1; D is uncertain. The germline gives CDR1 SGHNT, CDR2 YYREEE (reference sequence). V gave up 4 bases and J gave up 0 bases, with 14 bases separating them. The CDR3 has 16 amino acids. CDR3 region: CASSRQRLGSYNEQFF. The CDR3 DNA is TGTGCCAGCAGCCGCCAGAGACTGGGCTCCTACAATGAGCAGTTCTTC.

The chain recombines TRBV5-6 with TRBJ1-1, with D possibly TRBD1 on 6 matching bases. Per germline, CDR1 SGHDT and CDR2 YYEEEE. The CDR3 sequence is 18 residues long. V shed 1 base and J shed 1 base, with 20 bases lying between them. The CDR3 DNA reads TGTGCCAGCAGCTTGAGGAGGGGGAGGGTGGGTTCGAACACTGAAGCTTTCTTT. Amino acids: CASSLRRGRVGSNTEAFF.

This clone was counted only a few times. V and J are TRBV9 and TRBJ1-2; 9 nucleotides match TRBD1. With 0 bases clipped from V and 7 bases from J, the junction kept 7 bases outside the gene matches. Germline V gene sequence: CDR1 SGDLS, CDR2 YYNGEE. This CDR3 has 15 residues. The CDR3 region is CASSVAAQGASGYTF. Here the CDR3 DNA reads TGTGCCAGCAGCGTAGCTGCACAGGGGGCGAGTGGCTACACCTTC.

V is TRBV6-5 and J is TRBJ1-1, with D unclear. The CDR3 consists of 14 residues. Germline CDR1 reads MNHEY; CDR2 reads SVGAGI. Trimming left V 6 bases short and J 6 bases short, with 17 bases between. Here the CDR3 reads CASSAGTGLAEAFF. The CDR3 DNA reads TGTGCCAGCAGCGCGGGCACCGGGTTGGCTGAAGCTTTCTTT.

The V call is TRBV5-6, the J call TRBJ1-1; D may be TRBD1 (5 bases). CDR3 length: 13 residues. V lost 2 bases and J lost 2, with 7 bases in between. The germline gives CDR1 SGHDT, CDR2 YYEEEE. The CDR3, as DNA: TGTGCCAGCAGCTTTGGGGCCAACACTGAAGCTTTCTTT. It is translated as CASSFGANTEAFF. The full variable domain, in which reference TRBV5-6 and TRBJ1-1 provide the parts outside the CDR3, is DAGVTQSPTHLIKTRGQQVTLRCSPKSGHDTVSWYQQALGQGPQFIFQYYEEEERQRGNFPDRFSGHQFPNYSSELNVNALLLGDSALYLCASSFGANTEAFFGQGTRLTVV.

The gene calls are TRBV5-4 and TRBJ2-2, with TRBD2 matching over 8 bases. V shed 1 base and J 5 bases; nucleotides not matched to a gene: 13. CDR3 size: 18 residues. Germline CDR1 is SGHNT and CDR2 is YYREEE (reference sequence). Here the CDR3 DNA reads TGTGCCAGCAGCTTGTCGGGGGGGGGCGCGTTAAGAACCGGGGAGCTGTTTTTT. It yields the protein CASSLSGGGALRTGELFF.

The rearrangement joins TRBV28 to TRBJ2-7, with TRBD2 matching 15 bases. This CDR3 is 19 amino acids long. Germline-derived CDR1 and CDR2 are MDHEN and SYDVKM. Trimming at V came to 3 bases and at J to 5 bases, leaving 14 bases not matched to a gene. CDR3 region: CASSFLGLAGGPGVDEQYF. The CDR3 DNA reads TGTGCCAGCAGTTTCCTCGGACTAGCGGGAGGGCCCGGAGTTGACGAGCAGTACTTC.

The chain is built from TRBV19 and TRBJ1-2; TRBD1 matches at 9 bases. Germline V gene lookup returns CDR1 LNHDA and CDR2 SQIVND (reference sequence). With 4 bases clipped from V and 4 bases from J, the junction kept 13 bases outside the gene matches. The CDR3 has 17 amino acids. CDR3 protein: CASSTSLTGGSSYGYTF. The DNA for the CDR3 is TGTGCCAGTAGTACTTCACTCACAGGGGGCAGTTCCTATGGCTACACCTTC.

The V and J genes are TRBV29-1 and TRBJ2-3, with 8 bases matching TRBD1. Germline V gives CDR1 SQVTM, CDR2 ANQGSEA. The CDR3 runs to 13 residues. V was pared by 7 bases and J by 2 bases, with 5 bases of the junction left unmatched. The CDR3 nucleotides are TGCAGCGCCGGACAGGGTAACACAGATACGCAGTATTTT. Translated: CSAGQGNTDTQYF.